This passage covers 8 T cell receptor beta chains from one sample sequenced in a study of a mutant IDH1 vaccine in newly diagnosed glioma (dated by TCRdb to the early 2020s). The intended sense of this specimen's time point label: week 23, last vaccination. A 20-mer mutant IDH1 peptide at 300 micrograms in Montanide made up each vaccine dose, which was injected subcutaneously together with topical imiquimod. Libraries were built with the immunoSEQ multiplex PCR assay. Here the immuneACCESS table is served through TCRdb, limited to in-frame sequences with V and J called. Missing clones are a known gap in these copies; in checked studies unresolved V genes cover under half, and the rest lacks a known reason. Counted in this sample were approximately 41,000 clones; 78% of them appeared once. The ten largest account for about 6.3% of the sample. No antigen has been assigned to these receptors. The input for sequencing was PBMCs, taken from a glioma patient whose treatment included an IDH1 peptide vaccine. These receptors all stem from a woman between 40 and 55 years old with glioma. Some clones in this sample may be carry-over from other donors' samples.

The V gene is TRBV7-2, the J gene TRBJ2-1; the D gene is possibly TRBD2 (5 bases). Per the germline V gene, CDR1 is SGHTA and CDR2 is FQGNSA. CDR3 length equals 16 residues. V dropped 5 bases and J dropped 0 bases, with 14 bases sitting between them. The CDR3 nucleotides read TGTGCCAGCAGCCATCGGACGGGGAGCTCCTACAATGAGCAGTTCTTC. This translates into CASSHRTGSSYNEQFF.

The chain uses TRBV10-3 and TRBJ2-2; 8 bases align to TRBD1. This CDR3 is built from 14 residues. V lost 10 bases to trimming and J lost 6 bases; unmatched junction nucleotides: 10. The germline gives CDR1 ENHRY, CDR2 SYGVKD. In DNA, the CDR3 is TGTGCCACCGCCGGACAGGGTAATTCCGGGGAGCTGTTTTTT. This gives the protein CATAGQGNSGELFF.

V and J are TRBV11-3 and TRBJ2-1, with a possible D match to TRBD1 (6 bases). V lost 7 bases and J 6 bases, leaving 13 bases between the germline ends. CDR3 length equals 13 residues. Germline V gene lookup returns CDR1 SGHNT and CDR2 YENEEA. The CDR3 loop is CASTKGVGNEQFF. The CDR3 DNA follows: TGTGCCAGCACCAAGGGGGTCGGCAATGAGCAGTTCTTC.

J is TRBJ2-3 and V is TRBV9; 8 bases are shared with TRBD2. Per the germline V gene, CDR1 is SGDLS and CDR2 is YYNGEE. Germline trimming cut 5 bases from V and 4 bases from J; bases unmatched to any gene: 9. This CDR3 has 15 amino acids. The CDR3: CASSPGLETADTQYF. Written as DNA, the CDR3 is TGTGCCAGCAGTCCGGGACTAGAAACAGCAGATACGCAGTATTTT.

The CDR3 DNA sequence: TGTGCCAGCAATGGGGGGCTGGGGGGTAGCAATCAGCCCCAGCATTTT. Its translation: CASNGGLGGSNQPQHF. V is TRBV2 and J is TRBJ1-5; D might be TRBD1 (6 bases). V lost 7 bases to trimming and J lost 0 bases, with 16 bases between them. CDR1 is SNHLY and CDR2 is FYNNEI in the germline V gene. The CDR3 is 16 residues long.

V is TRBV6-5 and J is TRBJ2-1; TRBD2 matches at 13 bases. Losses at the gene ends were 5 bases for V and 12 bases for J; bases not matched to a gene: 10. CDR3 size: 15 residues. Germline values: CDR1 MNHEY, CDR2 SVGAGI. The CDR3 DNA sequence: TGTGCCAGCAGTCCAACACTAGCGGGAGGGCCTGGGCAGTTCTTC. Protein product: CASSPTLAGGPGQFF.

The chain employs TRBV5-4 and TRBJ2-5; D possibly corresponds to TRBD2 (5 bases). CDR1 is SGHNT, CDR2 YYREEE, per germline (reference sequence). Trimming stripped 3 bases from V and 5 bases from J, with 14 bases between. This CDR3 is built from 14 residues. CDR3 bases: TGTGCCAGCAGCTACGGAGGTAGGCCGGAGACCCAGTACTTC. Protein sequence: CASSYGGRPETQYF.

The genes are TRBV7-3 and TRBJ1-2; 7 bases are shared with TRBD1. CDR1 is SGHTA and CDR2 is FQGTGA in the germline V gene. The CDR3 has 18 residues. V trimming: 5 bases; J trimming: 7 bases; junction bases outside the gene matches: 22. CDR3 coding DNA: TGTGCCAGCAGCACGTCCCCACCGGAGACAGGGTTGTCTGGTGGCTACACCTTC. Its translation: CASSTSPPETGLSGGYTF. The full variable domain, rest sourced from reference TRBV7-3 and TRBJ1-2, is GAGVSQTPSNKVTEKGKYVELRCDPISGHTALYWYRQSLGQGPEFLIYFQGTGAADDSGLPNDRFFAVRPEGSVSTLKIQRTERGDSAVYLCASSTSPPETGLSGGYTFGSGTRLTVV.